A single sample is the source of the 5 T cell receptor beta chains below, sequenced in a study of blood T cell repertoires in COVID-19. This table comes from immunoSEQ multiplex PCR, and its TCRdb copy is limited to in-frame clones, with some not included. In the table there are about 200,000 clones, 75% to 90% of which are singletons. The material sequenced was PBMCs or T cells enriched from blood (not recorded which). Receptors originate from a woman aged 25 to 45 who had recovered from COVID-19.

The chain carries TRBV12-3 or TRBV12-4 and TRBJ2-2, with unresolved D. V lost 6 bases, J lost 5 bases, and 10 bases lay in between. The CDR3 extends over 13 amino acids. The CDR3: CASRATLTGELFF. The CDR3 nucleotides read TGTGCCAGCAGGGCCACCCTTACCGGGGAGCTGTTTTTT.

The J gene is TRBJ1-2, the V gene TRBV5-1; 9 bases fit TRBD1. The CDR3 is made up of 15 amino acids. V trimming: 0 bases; J trimming: 4 bases; junction bases outside the gene matches: 4. Germline assignment: CDR1 SGHRS and CDR2 YFSETQ. The CDR3 region has the DNA TGCGCCAGCAGCTTGGCCGGGACAGGGTCCTATGGCTACACCTTC. Amino acids: CASSLAGTGSYGYTF.

The chain joins TRBV7-2 to TRBJ2-2; tentative D call: TRBD1 (5 bases). V lost 2 bases to trimming and J lost 4 bases, with 8 bases between them. The CDR3 is 14 amino acids. Looked up from germline, CDR1 is SGHTA and CDR2 is FQGNSA. The CDR3 coding sequence is TGTGCCAGCAGCTTAAAAAGGGGCACCGGGGAGCTGTTTTTT. The encoded protein is CASSLKRGTGELFF.

To note about this clone: A read error may account for a junction end that differs from germline. The rearrangement links TRBV27 to TRBJ2-4; 14 nucleotides match TRBD2. This CDR3 contains 23 residues. Germline CDR1 and CDR2: MNHEY and SMNVEV (reference sequence). CDR3 sequence reads: CASSLFPSGLAGGRGEAKNIQYF. CDR3 coding DNA: TGTGCCAGCAGCTTATTCCCCTCTGGACTAGCGGGAGGTAGGGGTGAGGCCAAAAACATTCAGTACTTC.

The rearrangement joins TRBV4-1 to TRBJ1-4, with D maybe TRBD1 (6 bases). Deletions cut 2 bases from V and 8 bases from J, with 18 bases between. Germline CDR1 reads MGHRA; CDR2 reads YSYEKL. The CDR3 sequence is 16 residues long. CDR3 protein: CASSQSYQGKEEKLFF. The CDR3 DNA sequence: TGCGCCAGCAGCCAATCGTACCAGGGGAAAGAGGAAAAACTGTTTTTT.